These 17 T cell receptor beta chains originate from one sample sequenced in a study of post-analysis software for immune sequencing data. cDNA libraries for TCR beta contained unique molecular identifiers. MiXCR was run by TCRdb on the PCR reads, yielding one entry per CDR3 protein. The sample carries about 200,000 distinct CDR3 sequences, about 30% recorded once. No antigen is known for these receptors. The study, taken as a whole, reports: With TRBV5-6, TRBV5-1 and TRBV20-1 included, about five TRBV segments were more frequent in patients than in controls.

Material for sequencing was blood. All receptors derive from a girl aged 2 to 17 with multiple sclerosis.

A word on this clonotype: Since a much larger clone is just one base distant, this may be a read error. This chain joins TRBV12-3 or TRBV12-4 and TRBJ1-1; D not resolved. CDR3 length: 13 amino acids. The V end was cut by 7 bases, the J end by 2 bases, with 11 bases between. In nucleotides, the CDR3 is TGTGCCAGCAATGTGGGCTCCAACACTGAAGCTTTCTTT. Its translation: CASNVGSNTEAFF.

A note on this clonotype: This clone may be a read error of a much larger clone one base away. The gene calls are TRBV28 and TRBJ2-1; D is perhaps TRBD1 or TRBD2 (5 bases each). The CDR3 is made up of 15 amino acids. Germline values: CDR1 MDHEN, CDR2 SYDVKM. Here the CDR3 DNA reads TGTGCCAGCAGTTTGGGACGGCCCTCCCACAATGAGCAGTTCTTC. It specifies CASSLGRPSHNEQFF.

About this clonotype itself: A much more abundant neighbour one base away suggests this may be a read error. The chain joins TRBV24-1 to TRBJ2-7; D could derive from TRBD1 or TRBD2 (5 bases each). This CDR3 has 14 amino acids. Germline loops: CDR1 KGHDR, CDR2 SFDVKD. The CDR3 DNA reads TGTGCCACCAGTGATTTACTACGGGACCACGAGCGGTACTTC. Translated, it gives CATSDLLRDHERYF.

This sequence joins TRBV6-5 and TRBJ1-3; D may be TRBD1 (5 bases). Germline lookup yields CDR1 MNHEY and CDR2 SVGAGI. The CDR3 loop spans 15 amino acids. Trimming took 2 bases from V and 0 from J, leaving 8 bases between them. CDR3 nucleotide sequence: TGTGCCAGCAGTTACGACAGATACTCTGGAAACACCATATATTTT. Residues: CASSYDRYSGNTIYF.

In DNA form, the CDR3 reads TGTGCCAGCAGCACCCGGGACGACAATGAGCAGTACTTC. Its translation: CASSTRDDNEQYF. The gene calls are TRBV7-2 and TRBJ2-7; D may be TRBD1 or TRBD2 (5 bases each). The germline V and J ends were trimmed by 5 bases and 7 bases, with 15 bases remaining between them. Germline-derived CDR1 and CDR2 are SGHTA and FQGNSA. CDR3 length: 13 amino acids.

Details on this clonotype: This may arise from a read error, as a much more abundant clone is one base away. The V and J genes are TRBV12-3 or TRBV12-4 and TRBJ2-3; D unresolved. This CDR3 is built from 12 residues. Written as DNA, the CDR3 is TGTGCCAGCACCGCAGAGGCAGATGCGCAGTATTTT. Its protein product is CASTAEADAQYF.

This clonotype was seen at least ten times. The chain couples TRBV2 to TRBJ1-2, with 10 bases identical to TRBD1. Germline-derived CDR1 and CDR2 are SNHLY and FYNNEI. V trimming: 9 bases; J trimming: 2 bases; junction bases outside the gene matches: 3. The CDR3 length is 13 residues. The CDR3 sequence: CARGQGKNYGYTF. The CDR3 DNA reads TGTGCCAGGGGACAGGGGAAGAACTATGGCTACACCTTC.

This clonotype was counted at least ten times. The V call is TRBV20-1, the J call TRBJ1-2; D not certain. This CDR3 spans 13 amino acids. V lost 1 base to trimming and J lost 4 bases, with 10 bases between them. Germline V gene sequence: CDR1 DFQATT, CDR2 SNEGSKA (reference sequence). CDR3 sequence reads: CSARGAETYGYTF. CDR3 bases: TGCAGTGCTAGAGGGGCAGAAACCTATGGCTACACCTTC.

The V and J genes are TRBV20-1 and TRBJ1-5; tentatively, D is TRBD1 (5 bases). The CDR3 has 13 residues. Germline-derived CDR1 and CDR2 are DFQATT and SNEGSKA (reference sequence). V was pared by 3 bases and J by 7 bases, with 13 bases between. The CDR3 sequence is CSASPQGGQPQHF. In DNA, the CDR3 is TGCAGTGCTAGTCCGCAGGGAGGACAGCCCCAGCATTTT.

There are many counts of this clonotype. J is TRBJ2-7 and V is TRBV13, with D perhaps given as TRBD1 or TRBD2 (5 bases each). Germline V lookup: CDR1 PRHDT, CDR2 FYEKMQ (reference sequence). The V end was cut by 5 bases, the J end by 4 bases, with 15 bases between. This CDR3 is built from 14 residues. The CDR3 DNA is TGTGCCAGCAGCAAGGGACCGATCGGGTACGAGCAGTACTTC. Its protein product is CASSKGPIGYEQYF.

This clonotype was detected ten times or more. This rearrangement joins TRBV28 to TRBJ2-1; no reliable D call. V gave up 11 bases and J gave up 0 bases, with 17 bases separating them. CDR1 and CDR2 from the germline V gene are MDHEN and SYDVKM. The CDR3 loop spans 15 amino acids. CDR3 loop: CASWSSKLSYNEQFF. The CDR3, as DNA: TGTGCCTCATGGAGTAGCAAACTCTCCTACAATGAGCAGTTCTTC.

This clonotype was counted ten times or more. The chain combines TRBV20-1 with TRBJ1-5, with 8 bases matching TRBD1. With 6 bases clipped from V and 7 bases from J, the junction kept 8 bases outside the gene matches. CDR3 length equals 13 residues. The V gene's germline CDR1 is DFQATT and CDR2 SNEGSKA (reference sequence). The CDR3 spells CSAQGRGRQPQHF. CDR3 in DNA: TGCAGTGCCCAGGGCAGGGGGCGACAGCCCCAGCATTTT.

At least ten counts were recorded for this clonotype. The chain is built from TRBV12-3 or TRBV12-4 and TRBJ2-3, with no clear D. CDR3 length equals 13 residues. The V and J ends lost 6 bases and 1 base respectively, with 8 bases between them. CDR3 nucleotides: TGTGCCAGCAGGAACACAGGCACAGATACGCAGTATTTT. It is translated as CASRNTGTDTQYF.

The genes are TRBV28 and TRBJ1-1, with a tentative D call TRBD1 (6 bases). Germline V CDR1 and CDR2: MDHEN, SYDVKM. The ends were cut back, 0 bases at V and 4 bases at J, with 12 bases in the middle. The CDR3 covers 15 residues. CDR3 DNA sequence: TGTGCCAGCAGTTTATGGAGGGCAGGGGCCACTGAAGCTTTCTTT. It codes for CASSLWRAGATEAFF.

The count of this clonotype is one. The gene calls are TRBV5-1 and TRBJ2-7; D remains ambiguous. Per germline, CDR1 SGHRS and CDR2 YFSETQ. Trimming stripped 1 base from V and 3 bases from J, with 5 bases between. The CDR3 is 12 residues long. The CDR3 nucleotides are TGCGCCAGCAGCTTGTCGAACTACGAGCAGTACTTC. This gives the protein CASSLSNYEQYF.

The CDR3 protein is CASTSRATGTGELFF. CDR3 coding DNA: TGTGCCAGCACCTCCCGGGCAACGGGCACCGGGGAGCTGTTTTTT. The chain has TRBV6-5 and TRBJ2-2; D remains unclear. CDR3 length: 15 residues. CDR1 is MNHEY and CDR2 is SVGAGI in the germline V gene. The V gene lost 7 bases and the J gene lost 4 bases, with 16 bases spanning the gap.

This clonotype appeared many times. The V call is TRBV10-3, the J call TRBJ1-1, with 7 bases that match TRBD1. There are 13 residues in the CDR3. From germline, CDR1 is ENHRY and CDR2 SYGVKD. The trim removed 5 bases at V and 3 bases at J, leaving 3 bases unmatched. The CDR3 nucleotides are TGTGCCATCAGTCGGGACAGAGACACTGAAGCTTTCTTT. This codes for CAISRDRDTEAFF.